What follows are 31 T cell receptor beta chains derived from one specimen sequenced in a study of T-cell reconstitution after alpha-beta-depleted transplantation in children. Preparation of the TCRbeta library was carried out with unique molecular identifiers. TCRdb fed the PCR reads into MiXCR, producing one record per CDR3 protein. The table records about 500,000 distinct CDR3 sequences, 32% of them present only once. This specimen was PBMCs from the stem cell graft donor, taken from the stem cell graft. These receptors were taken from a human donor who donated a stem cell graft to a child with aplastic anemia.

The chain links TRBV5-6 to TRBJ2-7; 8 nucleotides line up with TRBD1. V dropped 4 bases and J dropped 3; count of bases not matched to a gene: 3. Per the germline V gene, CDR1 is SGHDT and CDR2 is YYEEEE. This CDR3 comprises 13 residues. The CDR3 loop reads CASSKDRGYEQYF. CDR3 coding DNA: TGTGCCAGCAGCAAAGACAGGGGCTACGAGCAGTACTTC.

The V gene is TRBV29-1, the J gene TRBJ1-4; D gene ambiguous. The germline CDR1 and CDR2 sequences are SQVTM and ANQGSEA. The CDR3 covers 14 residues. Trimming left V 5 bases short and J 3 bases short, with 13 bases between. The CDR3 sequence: CSVIGSRSNEKLFF. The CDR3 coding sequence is TGCAGCGTTATCGGTAGCAGATCTAATGAAAAACTGTTTTTT.

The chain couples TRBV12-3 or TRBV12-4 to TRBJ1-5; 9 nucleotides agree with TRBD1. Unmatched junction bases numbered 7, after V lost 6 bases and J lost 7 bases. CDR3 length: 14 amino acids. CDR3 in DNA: TGTGCCAGCAGGGGGGGACAGGGCGGGCAGCCCCAGCATTTT. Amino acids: CASRGGQGGQPQHF.

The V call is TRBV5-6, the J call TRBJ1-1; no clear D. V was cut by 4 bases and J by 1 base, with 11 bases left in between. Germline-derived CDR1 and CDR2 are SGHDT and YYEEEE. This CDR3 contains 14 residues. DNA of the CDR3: TGTGCCAGCAGCGATGCTTATGCGAACACTGAAGCTTTCTTT. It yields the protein CASSDAYANTEAFF.

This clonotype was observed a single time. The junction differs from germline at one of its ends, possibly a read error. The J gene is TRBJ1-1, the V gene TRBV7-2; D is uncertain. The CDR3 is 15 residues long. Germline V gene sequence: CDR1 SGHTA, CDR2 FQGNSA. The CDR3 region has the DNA TGTGCCAGCAGCGAGCGGCTACAGAGGAACACTGAAGATTTCTTT. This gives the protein CASSERLQRNTEDFF.

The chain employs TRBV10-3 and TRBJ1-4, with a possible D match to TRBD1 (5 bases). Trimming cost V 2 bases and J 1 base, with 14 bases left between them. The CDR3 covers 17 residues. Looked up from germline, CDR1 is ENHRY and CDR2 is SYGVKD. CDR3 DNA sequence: TGTGCCATCAGTGAGGTGTGGGGCGCGGAAACTAATGAAAAACTGTTTTTT. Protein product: CAISEVWGAETNEKLFF.

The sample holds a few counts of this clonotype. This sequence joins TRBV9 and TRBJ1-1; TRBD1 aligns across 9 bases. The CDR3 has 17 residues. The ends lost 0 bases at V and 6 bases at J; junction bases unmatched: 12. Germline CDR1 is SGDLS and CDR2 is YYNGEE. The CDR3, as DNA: TGTGCCAGCAGCGTAGCCCCCGGGACAGGGAATTTCGCTGAAGCTTTCTTT. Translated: CASSVAPGTGNFAEAFF. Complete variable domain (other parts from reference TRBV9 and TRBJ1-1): DSGVTQTPKHLITATGQRVTLRCSPRSGDLSVYWYQQSLDQGLQFLIQYYNGEERAKGNILERFSAQQFPDLHSELNLSSLELGDSALYFCASSVAPGTGNFAEAFFGQGTRLTVV.

The CDR3 protein is CASSLSRGGQFASQPQHF. In nucleotides, the CDR3 is TGTGCCAGCAGTTTAAGCAGGGGAGGTCAATTCGCGAGTCAGCCCCAGCATTTT. V and J are TRBV27 and TRBJ1-5, with D perhaps TRBD1 (6 bases). Germline V gene data show CDR1 as MNHEY and CDR2 as SMNVEV (reference sequence). The CDR3 is 18 amino acids. The V end was cut by 2 bases, the J end by 6 bases, with 23 bases between.

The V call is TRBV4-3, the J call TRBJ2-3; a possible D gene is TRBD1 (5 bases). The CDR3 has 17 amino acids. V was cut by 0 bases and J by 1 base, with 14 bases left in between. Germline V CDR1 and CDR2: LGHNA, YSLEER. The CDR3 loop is CASSQETRTPGTDTQYF. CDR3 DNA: TGCGCCAGCAGCCAAGAAACCAGGACACCAGGCACAGATACGCAGTATTTT.

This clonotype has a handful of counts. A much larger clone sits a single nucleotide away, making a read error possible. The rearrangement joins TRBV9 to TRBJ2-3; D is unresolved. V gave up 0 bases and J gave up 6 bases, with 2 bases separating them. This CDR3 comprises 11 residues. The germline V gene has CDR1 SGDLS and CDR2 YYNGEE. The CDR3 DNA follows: TGTGCCAGCAGCGTAGGGGATACGCAGTATTTT. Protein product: CASSVGDTQYF.

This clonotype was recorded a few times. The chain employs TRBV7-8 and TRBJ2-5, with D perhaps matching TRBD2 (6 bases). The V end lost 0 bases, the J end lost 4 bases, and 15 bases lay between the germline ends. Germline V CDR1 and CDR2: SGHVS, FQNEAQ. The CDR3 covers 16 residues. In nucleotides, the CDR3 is TGTGCCAGCAGCTTAGCCCCAGGGATGGGGGGAGAGACCCAGTACTTC. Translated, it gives CASSLAPGMGGETQYF.

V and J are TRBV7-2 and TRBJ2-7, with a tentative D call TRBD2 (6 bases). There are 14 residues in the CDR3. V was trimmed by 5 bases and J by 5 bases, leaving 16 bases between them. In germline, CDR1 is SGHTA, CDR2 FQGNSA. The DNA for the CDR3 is TGTGCCAGCAGCCCCTCGTGGGGGGTGGACGAGCAGTACTTC. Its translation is CASSPSWGVDEQYF.

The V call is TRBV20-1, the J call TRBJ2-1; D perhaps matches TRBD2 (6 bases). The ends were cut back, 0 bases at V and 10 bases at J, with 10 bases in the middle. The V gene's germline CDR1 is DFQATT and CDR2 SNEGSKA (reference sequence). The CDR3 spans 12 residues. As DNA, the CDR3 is TGCAGTGCTAGAGATGGGGGGAGAGAGCAGTTCTTC. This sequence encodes CSARDGGREQFF.

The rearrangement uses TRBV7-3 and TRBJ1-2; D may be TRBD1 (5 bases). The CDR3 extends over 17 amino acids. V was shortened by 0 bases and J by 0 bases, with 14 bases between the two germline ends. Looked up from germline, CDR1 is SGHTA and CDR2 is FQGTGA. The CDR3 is CASSLTPLGVSNYGYTF. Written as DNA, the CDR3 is TGTGCCAGCAGCTTAACTCCCTTGGGGGTTTCTAACTATGGCTACACCTTC.

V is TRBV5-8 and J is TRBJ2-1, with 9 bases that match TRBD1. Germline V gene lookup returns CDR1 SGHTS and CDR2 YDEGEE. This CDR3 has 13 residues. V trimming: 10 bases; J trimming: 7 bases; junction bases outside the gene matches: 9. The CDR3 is CAGFRDRANEQFF. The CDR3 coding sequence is TGTGCCGGTTTCCGGGACAGGGCGAATGAGCAGTTCTTC. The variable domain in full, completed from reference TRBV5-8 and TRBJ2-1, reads EAGVTQSPTHLIKTRGQQATLRCSPISGHTSVYWYQQALGLGLQFLLWYDEGEERNRGNFPPRFSGRQFPNYSSELNVNALELEDSALYLCAGFRDRANEQFFGPGTRLTVL.

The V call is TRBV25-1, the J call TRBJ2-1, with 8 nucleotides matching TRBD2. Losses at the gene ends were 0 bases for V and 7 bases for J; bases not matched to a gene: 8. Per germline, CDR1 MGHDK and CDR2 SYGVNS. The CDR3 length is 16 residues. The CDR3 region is CASSEYPSGSLNEQFF. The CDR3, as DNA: TGTGCCAGCAGTGAATATCCAAGCGGGAGTTTGAATGAGCAGTTCTTC.

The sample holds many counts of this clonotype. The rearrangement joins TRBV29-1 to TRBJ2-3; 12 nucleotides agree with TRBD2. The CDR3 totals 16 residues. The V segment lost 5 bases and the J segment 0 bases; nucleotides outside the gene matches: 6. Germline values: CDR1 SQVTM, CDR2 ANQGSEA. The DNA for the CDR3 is TGCAGCGTTACCCGGGGGACTAGCGGGAGCACAGATACGCAGTATTTT. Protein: CSVTRGTSGSTDTQYF.

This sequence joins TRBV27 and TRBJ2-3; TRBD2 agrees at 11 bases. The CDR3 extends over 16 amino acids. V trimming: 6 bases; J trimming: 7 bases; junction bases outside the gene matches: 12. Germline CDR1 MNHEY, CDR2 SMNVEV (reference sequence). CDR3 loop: CASSPTAGTSGYTQYF. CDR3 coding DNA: TGTGCCAGCAGCCCCACCGCCGGGACTAGCGGTTATACGCAGTATTTT.

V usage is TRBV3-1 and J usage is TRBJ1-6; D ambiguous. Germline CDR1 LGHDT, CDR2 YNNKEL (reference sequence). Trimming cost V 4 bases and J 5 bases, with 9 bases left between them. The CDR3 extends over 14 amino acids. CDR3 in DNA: TGTGCCAGCAGCCGCGGCATAAATAATTCACCCCTCCACTTT. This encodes CASSRGINNSPLHF.

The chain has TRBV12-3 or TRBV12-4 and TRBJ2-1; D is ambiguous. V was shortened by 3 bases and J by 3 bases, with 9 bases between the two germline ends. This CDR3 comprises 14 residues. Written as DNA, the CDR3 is TGTGCCAGCAGTTTTGATATCGGCTACAATGAGCAGTTCTTC. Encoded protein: CASSFDIGYNEQFF.

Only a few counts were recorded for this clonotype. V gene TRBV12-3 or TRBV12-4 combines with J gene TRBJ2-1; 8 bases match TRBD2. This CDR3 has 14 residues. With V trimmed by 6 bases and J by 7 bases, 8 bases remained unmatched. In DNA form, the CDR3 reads TGTGCCAGCAGACCGGGACTAGATGATAATGAGCAGTTCTTC. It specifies CASRPGLDDNEQFF.

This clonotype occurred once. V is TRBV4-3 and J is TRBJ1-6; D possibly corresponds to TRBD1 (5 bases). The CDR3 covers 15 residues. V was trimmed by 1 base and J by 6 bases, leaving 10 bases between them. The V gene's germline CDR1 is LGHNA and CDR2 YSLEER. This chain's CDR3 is CASSQARQGNSPLHF. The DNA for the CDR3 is TGCGCCAGCAGCCAAGCCAGGCAGGGTAATTCACCCCTCCACTTT.

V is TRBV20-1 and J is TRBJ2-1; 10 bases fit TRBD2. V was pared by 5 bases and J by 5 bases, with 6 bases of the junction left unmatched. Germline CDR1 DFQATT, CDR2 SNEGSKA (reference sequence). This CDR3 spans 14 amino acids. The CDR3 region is CSAATSGVNNEQFF. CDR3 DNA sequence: TGCAGTGCTGCTACTAGCGGGGTTAACAATGAGCAGTTCTTC.

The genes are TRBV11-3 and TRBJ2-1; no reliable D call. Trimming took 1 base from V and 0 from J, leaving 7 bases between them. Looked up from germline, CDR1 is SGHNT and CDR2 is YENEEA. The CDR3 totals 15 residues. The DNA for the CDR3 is TGTGCCAGCAGCTTAGTTAATCGCTCCTACAATGAGCAGTTCTTC. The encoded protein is CASSLVNRSYNEQFF.

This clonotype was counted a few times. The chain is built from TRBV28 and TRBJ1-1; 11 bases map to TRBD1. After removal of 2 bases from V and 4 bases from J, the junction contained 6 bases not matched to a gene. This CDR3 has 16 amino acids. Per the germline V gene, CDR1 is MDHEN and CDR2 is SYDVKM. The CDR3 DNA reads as TGTGCCAGCAGTTTAGCGTCCGGGACAGGGGGCACTGAAGCTTTCTTT. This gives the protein CASSLASGTGGTEAFF.

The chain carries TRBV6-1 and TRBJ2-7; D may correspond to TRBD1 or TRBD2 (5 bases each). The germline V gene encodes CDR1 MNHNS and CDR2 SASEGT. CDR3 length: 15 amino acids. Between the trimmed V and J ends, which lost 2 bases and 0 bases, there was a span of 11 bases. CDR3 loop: CASSESAGSSYEQYF. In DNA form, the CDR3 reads TGTGCCAGCAGTGAATCGGCAGGGAGCTCCTACGAGCAGTACTTC.

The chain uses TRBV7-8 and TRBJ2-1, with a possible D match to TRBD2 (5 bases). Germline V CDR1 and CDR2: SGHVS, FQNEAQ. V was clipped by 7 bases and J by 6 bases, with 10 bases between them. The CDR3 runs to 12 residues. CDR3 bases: TGTGCCAGCACTCCCGGAGGCAATGAGCAGTTCTTC. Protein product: CASTPGGNEQFF.

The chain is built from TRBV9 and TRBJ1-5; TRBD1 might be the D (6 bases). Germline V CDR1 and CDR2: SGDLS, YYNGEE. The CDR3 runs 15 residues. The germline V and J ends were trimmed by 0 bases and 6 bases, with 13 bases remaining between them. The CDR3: CASSVEGGLSQPQHF. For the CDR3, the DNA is TGTGCCAGCAGCGTAGAAGGGGGGCTCAGTCAGCCCCAGCATTTT.

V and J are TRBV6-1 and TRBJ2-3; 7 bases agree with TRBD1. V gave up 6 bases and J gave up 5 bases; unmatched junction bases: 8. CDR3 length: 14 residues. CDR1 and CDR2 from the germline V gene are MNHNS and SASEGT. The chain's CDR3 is CASSRRDSRDTQYF. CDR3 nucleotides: TGTGCCAGCAGCCGACGGGACAGTCGAGATACGCAGTATTTT.

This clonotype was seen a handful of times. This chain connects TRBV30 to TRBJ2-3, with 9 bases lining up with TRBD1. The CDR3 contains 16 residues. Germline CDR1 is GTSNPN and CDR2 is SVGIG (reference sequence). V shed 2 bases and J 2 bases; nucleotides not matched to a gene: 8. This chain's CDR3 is CAWSTRGTGITDTQYF. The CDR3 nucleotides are TGTGCCTGGAGTACACGAGGGACAGGGATCACAGATACGCAGTATTTT.

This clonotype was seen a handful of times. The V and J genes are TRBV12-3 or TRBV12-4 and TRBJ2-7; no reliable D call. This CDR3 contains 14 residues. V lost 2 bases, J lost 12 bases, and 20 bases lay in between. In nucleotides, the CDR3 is TGTGCCAGCAGTTTATGGGTCAAAGGGCTCAGGTGGTACTTC. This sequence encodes CASSLWVKGLRWYF.